This T cell receptor beta chain was recovered during a study of T cell responses to AZD1222 COVID-19 vaccine. Sequencing used immunoSEQ multiplex PCR; TCRdb keeps in-frame clones, though not all of them. This sample has approximately 100,000 clones, with 91% found just once. The germline CDR1 and CDR2 sequences are SGHRS and YFSETQ. The length of the CDR3 is 15 residues. The V and J ends lost 0 bases and 7 bases, in that order; junction bases with no gene match: 9. Study-wide findings and caveats: Seropositivity was recorded at baseline in only 6 or 7 AZD1222 recipients. When two AZD1222 doses had been given, Spike-specific TCR breadth and depth rose.

This clone has just a few counts. Its specificity is not known. The material was peripheral blood, obtained on day 0 of AZD1222 vaccination. This TCR was recovered from an adult in good health. The chain uses TRBV5-1 and TRBJ1-2; 7 bases are shared with TRBD1. This CDR3 reads CASSLAGQGVGGYTF. The CDR3 DNA reads as TGCGCCAGCAGCTTGGCCGGGCAGGGGGTCGGTGGCTACACCTTC.